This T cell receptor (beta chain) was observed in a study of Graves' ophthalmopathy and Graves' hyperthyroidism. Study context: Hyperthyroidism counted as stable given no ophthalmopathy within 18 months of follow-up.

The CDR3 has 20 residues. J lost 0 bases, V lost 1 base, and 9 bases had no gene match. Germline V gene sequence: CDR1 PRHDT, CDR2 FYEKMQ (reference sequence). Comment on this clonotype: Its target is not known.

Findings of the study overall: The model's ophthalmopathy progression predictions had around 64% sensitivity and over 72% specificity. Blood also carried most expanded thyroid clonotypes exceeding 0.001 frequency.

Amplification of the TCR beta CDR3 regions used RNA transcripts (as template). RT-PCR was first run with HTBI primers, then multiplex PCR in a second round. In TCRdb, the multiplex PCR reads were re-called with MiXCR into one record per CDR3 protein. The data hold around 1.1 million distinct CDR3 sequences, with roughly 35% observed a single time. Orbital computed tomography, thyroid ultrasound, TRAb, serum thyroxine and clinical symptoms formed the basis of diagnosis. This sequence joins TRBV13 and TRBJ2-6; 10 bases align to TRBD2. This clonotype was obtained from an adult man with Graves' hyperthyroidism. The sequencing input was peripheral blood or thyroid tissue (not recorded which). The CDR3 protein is CASSLEGQTSGPSGANVLTF. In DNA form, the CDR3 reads TGTGCCAGCAGCTTAGAAGGGCAGACTAGCGGGCCCTCTGGGGCCAACGTCCTGACTTTC.